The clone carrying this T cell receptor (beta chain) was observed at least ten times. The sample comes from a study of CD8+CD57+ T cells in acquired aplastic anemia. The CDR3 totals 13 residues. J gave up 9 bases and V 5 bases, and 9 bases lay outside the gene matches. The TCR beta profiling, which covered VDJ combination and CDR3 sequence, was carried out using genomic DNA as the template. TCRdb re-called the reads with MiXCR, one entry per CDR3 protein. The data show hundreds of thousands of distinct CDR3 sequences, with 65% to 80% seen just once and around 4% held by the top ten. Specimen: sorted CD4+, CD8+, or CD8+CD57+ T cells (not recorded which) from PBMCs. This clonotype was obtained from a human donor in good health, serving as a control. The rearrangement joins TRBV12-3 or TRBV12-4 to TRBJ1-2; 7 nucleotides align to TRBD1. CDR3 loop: CASSMGQYTSYTF. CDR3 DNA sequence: TGTGCCAGCAGTATGGGACAGTATACTAGCTACACCTTC.